The sequence of this T cell receptor (beta chain) was determined in a study of blood T cell repertoires in COVID-19. Original analysis: Estimation of nucleated cell counts was performed using reference gene primer amplification. Sequencing used immunoSEQ multiplex PCR; TCRdb keeps in-frame clones, though not all of them. V, J and clone size derive from that table, while D and trimming were established from the DNA sequence. This table holds over 75,000 clones, around nine tenths found once. Germline CDR1 is LGHNA and CDR2 is YSLEER. Trimming took 0 bases from V and 3 from J, leaving 18 bases between them. This CDR3 has 17 amino acids.

Sequencing was carried out using peripheral blood. This clonotype was obtained from a man in his 60s with acute or convalescent COVID-19. The chain joins TRBV4-3 to TRBJ2-7; maybe TRBD2 (6 bases). The chain's CDR3 is CASSQDHLGSGIYEQYF. CDR3 coding DNA: TGCGCCAGCAGCCAAGATCACCTGGGTAGCGGAATCTACGAGCAGTACTTC.